Listed here are 6 T cell receptor beta chains from one sample, sequenced in a study of cytotoxic CD8 clonotypes in ibrutinib-treated CLL (dated by TCRdb to about 2021). The protocol used for the library was the immunoSEQ multiplex PCR assay. TCRdb provides this immuneACCESS table in a form limited to in-frame rearrangements. Some clones are lacking; in checked studies, under half of them reflect an unresolved V gene, and why the rest are absent is not known. This sample has more than 110,000 clones in its table, and more than 70% of those were observed once. Jointly, the top ten make up 7.5% to 8% of the sample. The sample was PBMCs, taken after 36 months of ibrutinib treatment. These receptors originate from a human donor with chronic lymphocytic leukemia.

The chain joins TRBV18 to TRBJ1-5, with 7 bases identical to TRBD1. The CDR3 is made up of 17 amino acids. V gave up 2 bases and J gave up 2 bases; unmatched junction bases: 9. Germline CDR1 is KGHSH and CDR2 is LQKENI. CDR3 amino acids: CASSPEDRFTRNQPQHF. The DNA for the CDR3 is TGTGCCAGCTCACCAGAGGACAGGTTTACGCGCAATCAGCCCCAGCATTTT.

The V call is TRBV7-9, the J call TRBJ2-2; TRBD2 agrees at 10 bases. Germline assignment: CDR1 SEHNR and CDR2 FQNEAQ (reference sequence). V was pared by 8 bases and J by 1 base, with 10 bases of the junction left unmatched. The CDR3 consists of 17 residues. The CDR3 nucleotides read TGTGCCAGCCGGGAACCTAGCGGGAGCTGGAACACCGGGGAGCTGTTTTTT. It encodes CASREPSGSWNTGELFF.

This chain joins TRBV6-5 and TRBJ1-2, with 8 bases aligning to TRBD1. Germline loops: CDR1 MNHEY, CDR2 SVGAGI. This CDR3 region has 14 residues. Unmatched junction bases numbered 8, after V lost 6 bases and J lost 5 bases. This chain's CDR3 is CASSWDDRGYGYTF. In DNA, the CDR3 is TGTGCCAGCAGCTGGGACGACAGGGGATATGGCTACACCTTC.

The rearrangement uses TRBV11-2 and TRBJ1-4; D is undetermined. The CDR3 runs to 15 residues. Germline V gene lookup returns CDR1 SGHAT and CDR2 FQNNGV. With 4 bases removed from V and 4 bases from J, the gap between germline ends came to 13 bases. The DNA for the CDR3 is TGTGCCAGCAGCTCCCAGGCCGGATTTAATGAAAAACTGTTTTTT. Protein sequence: CASSSQAGFNEKLFF.

CDR3: CASSLDRRPLDEQYF. The CDR3 DNA reads TGCGCCAGCAGCTTGGACCGGCGCCCACTCGACGAGCAGTACTTC. The V gene is TRBV5-1, the J gene TRBJ2-7, with D uncertain. Germline lookup yields CDR1 SGHRS and CDR2 YFSETQ. The V end lost 0 bases, the J end lost 5 bases, and 15 bases lay between the germline ends. The CDR3 is 15 residues long.

The V and J genes are TRBV7-9 and TRBJ2-1; no definite D call. The V gene lost 5 bases and the J gene lost 2 bases, with 7 bases spanning the gap. Germline-derived CDR1 and CDR2 are SEHNR and FQNEAQ (reference sequence). The CDR3 consists of 13 residues. CDR3 in DNA: TGTGCCAGCAGCCCCGCAACCTACAATGAGCAGTTCTTC. Translating gives CASSPATYNEQFF.